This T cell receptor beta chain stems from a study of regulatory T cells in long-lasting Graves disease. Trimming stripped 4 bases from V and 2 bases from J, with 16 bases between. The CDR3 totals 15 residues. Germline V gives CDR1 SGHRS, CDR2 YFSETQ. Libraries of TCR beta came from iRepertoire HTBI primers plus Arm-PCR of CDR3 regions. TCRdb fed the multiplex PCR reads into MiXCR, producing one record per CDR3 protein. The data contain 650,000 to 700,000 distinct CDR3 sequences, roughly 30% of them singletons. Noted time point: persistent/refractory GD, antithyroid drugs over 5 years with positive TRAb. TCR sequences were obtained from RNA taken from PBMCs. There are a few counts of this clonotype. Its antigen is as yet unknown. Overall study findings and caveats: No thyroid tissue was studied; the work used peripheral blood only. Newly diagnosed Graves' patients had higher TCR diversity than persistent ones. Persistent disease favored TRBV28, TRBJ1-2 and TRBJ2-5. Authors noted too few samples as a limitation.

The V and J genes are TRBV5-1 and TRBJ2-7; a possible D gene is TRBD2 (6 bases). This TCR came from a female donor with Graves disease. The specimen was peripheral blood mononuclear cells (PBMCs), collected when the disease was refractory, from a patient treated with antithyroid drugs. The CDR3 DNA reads TGCGCCAGCAGCCCGGGGGTAGCGGAGACCTACGAGCAGTACTTC. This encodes CASSPGVAETYEQYF.